The rows below give T cell receptor beta chains drawn from one sample of a study of glioma-infiltrating T cells after dendritic cell vaccination. Profiling relied on immunoSEQ multiplex PCR, and the TCRdb table lists in-frame clones only, not all of them. The sample has roughly 85,000 clones, around 84% seen once. This specimen consisted of blood, obtained after dendritic cell vaccination. These receptors were collected from a human donor with glioblastoma. Each CDR3 is given with its conserved first and last residue. A D gene is named only where the DNA matches it firmly. The size of a clone is reported for some rows only, either as once, few or many, or as a class for expanded clones.

TRBV15,TRBD2,-,TRBJ2-4,TGTGCCACCAGCAGATATACTAGCGGGAGGGCCAAAAACATTCAGTACTTC,CATSRYTSGRAKNIQYF
TRBV27,TRBD2,-,TRBJ2-5,TGTGCCAGCAGTCCGGGACTAGCGATGGCCCAGTACTTC,CASSPGLAMAQYF
TRBV5-6,TRBD1,-,TRBJ1-1,TGTGCCAGCAGTTTTCGCGACAGGGGAGGGGCTGAAGCTTTCTTT,CASSFRDRGGAEAFF
TRBV11-3,TRBD1,-,TRBJ1-2,TGTGCCAGCACCCGGGACAGGGGGCTGGATGGCTACACCTTC,CASTRDRGLDGYTF
TRBV5-1,TRBD1,once,TRBJ2-7,TGCGCCAGCAGCCTGGATTACGGACAGGAGCCTTACGAGCAGTACTTC,CASSLDYGQEPYEQYF
TRBV6-4,-,-,TRBJ1-1,TGTGCCAGCAGTGACTCTAGCCTCGGCACTGAAGCTTTCTTT,CASSDSSLGTEAFF
TRBV4-2,-,-,TRBJ2-7,TGTGCCAGCAGCCAAGCGATCGGTGGTGTCTACGAGCAGTACTTC,CASSQAIGGVYEQYF
TRBV2,TRBD2,-,TRBJ2-3,TGTGCCAGCAGTGAAATGGGGGGGAGAACAGATACGCAGTATTTT,CASSEMGGRTDTQYF
TRBV6-5,TRBD2,-,TRBJ2-7,TGTGCCAGCAGCTTCGGGACTAGCGGTCCCTACGAGCAGTACTTC,CASSFGTSGPYEQYF
TRBV9,TRBD1,-,TRBJ2-7,TGTGCCAGCAGCCCCGGACAGGGACGGTCCTACGAGCAGTACTTC,CASSPGQGRSYEQYF
TRBV6-5,TRBD1,-,TRBJ2-3,TGTGCCAGCAGCCAAGTCCGGGACAGAGAGTATTTT,CASSQVRDREYF
TRBV7-3,TRBD2,-,TRBJ2-5,TGTGCCAGCAGCTTAGCTGGACTAGCCACCGAGACCCAGTACTTC,CASSLAGLATETQYF
TRBV30,-,-,TRBJ2-5,TGTGCCTGGAGTGTACAAGGGGTTCGAAAGACCCAGTACTTC,CAWSVQGVRKTQYF
TRBV6-6,TRBD1,-,TRBJ1-3,TGTGCCAGCAGCCGGGGACAGGGGTCATCTGGAAACACCATATATTTT,CASSRGQGSSGNTIYF
TRBV28,-,-,TRBJ2-3,TGTGCCAGCAGTCCCAGTAGCACAGATACGCAGTATTTT,CASSPSSTDTQYF
TRBV7-9,TRBD1,-,TRBJ2-7,TGTGCCAGCAGCTTAGGGCAGGGGGCGTACGAGCAGTACTTC,CASSLGQGAYEQYF
TRBV5-4,TRBD1,-,TRBJ1-5,TGTGCCAGCAGCTTGGGAGGACAGGGGGCGCGAGGCAATCAGCCCCAGCATTTT,CASSLGGQGARGNQPQHF
TRBV5-1,TRBD1,-,TRBJ2-7,TGCGCCAGCAGCCTACGGACAGGGGGTTTCTACGAGCAGTACTTC,CASSLRTGGFYEQYF
TRBV19,-,-,TRBJ2-7,TGTGCCAGTAGTATAGTATTACAGGGAAAGCAGTACTTC,CASSIVLQGKQYF
TRBV28,-,-,TRBJ2-2,TGTGCCAGCAATCCGACAACAGGGTACACCGGGGAGCTGTTTTTT,CASNPTTGYTGELFF
TRBV27,-,-,TRBJ2-7,TGTGCCAGCAGTTTCAGCGCAGCCTACGAGCAGTACTTC,CASSFSAAYEQYF
TRBV28,-,once,TRBJ2-7,TGTGCCAGCAGTTTCCCGAAAGTAGGGGATCCCTACGAGCAGTACTTC,CASSFPKVGDPYEQYF
TRBV6-5,-,-,TRBJ1-2,TGTGCCAGCAGTTACTTTGCAGGGCGCTATGGCTACACCTTC,CASSYFAGRYGYTF
TRBV5-4,TRBD2,-,TRBJ2-7,TGTGCCAGCAGCCACCCCGGACTAGCGGGCTCCCGCTACGAGCAGTACTTC,CASSHPGLAGSRYEQYF
TRBV6-5,-,-,TRBJ1-1,TGTGCCAGCAGTTACCGGGGAGGAGCTTTCTTT,CASSYRGGAFF
TRBV4-1,TRBD1,-,TRBJ1-4,TGCGCCAGCAGCCAAGCACAGGGGGCTGATGAAAAACTGTTTTTT,CASSQAQGADEKLFF
TRBV28,TRBD2,once,TRBJ2-3,TGTGCCAGCAGTTTCGTGAGGGCGGGAGCATACACAGATACGCAGTATTTT,CASSFVRAGAYTDTQYF